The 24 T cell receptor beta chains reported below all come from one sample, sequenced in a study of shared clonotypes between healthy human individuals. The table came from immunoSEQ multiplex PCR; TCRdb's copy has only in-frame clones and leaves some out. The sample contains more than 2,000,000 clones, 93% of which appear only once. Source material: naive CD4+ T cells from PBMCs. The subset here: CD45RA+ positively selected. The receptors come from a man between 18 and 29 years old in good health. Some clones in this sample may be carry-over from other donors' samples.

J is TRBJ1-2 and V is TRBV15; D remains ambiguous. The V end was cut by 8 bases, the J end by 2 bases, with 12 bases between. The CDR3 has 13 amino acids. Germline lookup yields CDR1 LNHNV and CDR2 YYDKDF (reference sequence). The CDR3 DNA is TGTGCCACCGCTCTGGCAGGCAACTATGGCTACACCTTC. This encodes CATALAGNYGYTF.

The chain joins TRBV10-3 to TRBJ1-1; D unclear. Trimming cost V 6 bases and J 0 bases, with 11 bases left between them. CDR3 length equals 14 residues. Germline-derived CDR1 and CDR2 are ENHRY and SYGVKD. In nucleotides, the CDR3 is TGTGCCATCAGGGAACAGCGCATGAACACTGAAGCTTTCTTT. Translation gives CAIREQRMNTEAFF.

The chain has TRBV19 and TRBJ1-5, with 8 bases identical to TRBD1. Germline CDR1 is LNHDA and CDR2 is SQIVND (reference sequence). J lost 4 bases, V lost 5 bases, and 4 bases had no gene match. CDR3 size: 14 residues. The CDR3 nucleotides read TGTGCCAGTAGTCAACAGGGGGTAAATCAGCCCCAGCATTTT. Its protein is CASSQQGVNQPQHF.

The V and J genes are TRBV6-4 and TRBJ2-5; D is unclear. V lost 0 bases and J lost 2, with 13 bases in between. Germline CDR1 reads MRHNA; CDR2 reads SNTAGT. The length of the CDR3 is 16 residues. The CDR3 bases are TGTGCCAGCAGTGACTCATATAAACCCCCTCAAGAGACCCAGTACTTC. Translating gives CASSDSYKPPQETQYF.

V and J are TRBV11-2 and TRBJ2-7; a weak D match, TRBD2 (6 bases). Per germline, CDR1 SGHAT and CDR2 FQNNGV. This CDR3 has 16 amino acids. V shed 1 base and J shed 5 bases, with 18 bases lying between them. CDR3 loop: CASSLGRGTGRNEQYF. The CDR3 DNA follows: TGTGCCAGCAGCTTAGGACGGGGGACCGGTCGGAACGAGCAGTACTTC. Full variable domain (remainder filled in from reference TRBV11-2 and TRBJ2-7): EAGVAQSPRYKIIEKRQSVAFWCNPISGHATLYWYQQILGQGPKLLIQFQNNGVVDDSQLPKDRFSAERLKGVDSTLKIQPAKLEDSAVYLCASSLGRGTGRNEQYFGPGTRLTVT.

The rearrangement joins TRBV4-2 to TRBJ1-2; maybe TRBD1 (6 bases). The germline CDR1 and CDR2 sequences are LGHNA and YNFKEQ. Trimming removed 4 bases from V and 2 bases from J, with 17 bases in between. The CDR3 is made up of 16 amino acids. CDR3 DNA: TGTGCCAGCAGCCTCACACAGGGATCTCAGAACTATGGCTACACCTTC. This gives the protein CASSLTQGSQNYGYTF.

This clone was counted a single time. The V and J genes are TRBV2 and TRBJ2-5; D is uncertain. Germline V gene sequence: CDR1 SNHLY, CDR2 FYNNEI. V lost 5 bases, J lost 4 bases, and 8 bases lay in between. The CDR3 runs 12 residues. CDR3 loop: CASSTSVETQYF. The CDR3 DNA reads TGTGCCAGCAGTACCAGTGTAGAGACCCAGTACTTC.

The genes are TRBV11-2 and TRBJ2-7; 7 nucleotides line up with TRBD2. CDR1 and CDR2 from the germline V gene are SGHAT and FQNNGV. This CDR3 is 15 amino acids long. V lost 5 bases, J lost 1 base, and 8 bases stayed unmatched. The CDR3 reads CASSQLPGRSYEQYF. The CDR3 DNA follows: TGTGCCAGCAGCCAGTTGCCCGGGAGGTCCTACGAGCAGTACTTC.

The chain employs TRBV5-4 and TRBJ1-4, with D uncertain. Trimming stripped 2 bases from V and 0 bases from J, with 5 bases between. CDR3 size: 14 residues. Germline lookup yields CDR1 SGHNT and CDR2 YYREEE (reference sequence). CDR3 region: CASSFGATNEKLFF. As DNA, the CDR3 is TGTGCCAGCAGCTTCGGGGCAACTAATGAAAAACTGTTTTTT.

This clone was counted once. CDR3 residues: CASIQNIAGNTIYF. CDR3 DNA sequence: TGTGCCAGTATCCAGAATATAGCTGGAAACACCATATATTTT. The rearrangement joins TRBV19 to TRBJ1-3; unclear D gene. This CDR3 is 14 amino acids long. Germline CDR1 LNHDA, CDR2 SQIVND (reference sequence). V dropped 7 bases and J dropped 2 bases, with 12 bases sitting between them.

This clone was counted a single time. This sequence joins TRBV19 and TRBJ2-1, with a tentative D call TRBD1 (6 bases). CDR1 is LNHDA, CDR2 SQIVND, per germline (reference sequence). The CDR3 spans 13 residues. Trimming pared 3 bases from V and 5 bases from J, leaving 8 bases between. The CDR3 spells CASSIGTNNEQFF. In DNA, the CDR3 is TGTGCCAGTAGTATCGGGACAAACAATGAGCAGTTCTTC. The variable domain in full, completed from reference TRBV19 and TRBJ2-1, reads DGGITQSPKYLFRKEGQNVTLSCEQNLNHDAMYWYRQDPGQGLRLIYYSQIVNDFQKGDIAEGYSVSREKKESFPLTVTSAQKNPTAFYLCASSIGTNNEQFFGPGTRLTVL.

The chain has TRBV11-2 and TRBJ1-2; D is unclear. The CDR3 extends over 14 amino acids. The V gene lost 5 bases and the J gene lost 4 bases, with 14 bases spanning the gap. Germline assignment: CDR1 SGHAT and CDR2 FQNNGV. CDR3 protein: CASSPPGLSYGYTF. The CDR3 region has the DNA TGTGCCAGCAGCCCTCCTGGGCTTTCCTATGGCTACACCTTC.

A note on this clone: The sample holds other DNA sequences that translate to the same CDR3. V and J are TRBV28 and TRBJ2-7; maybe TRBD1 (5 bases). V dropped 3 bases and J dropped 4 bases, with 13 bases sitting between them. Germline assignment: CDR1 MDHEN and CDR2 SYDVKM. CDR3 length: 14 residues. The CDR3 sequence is CASSLRQGTYEQYF. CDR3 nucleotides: TGTGCCAGCAGTTTGCGGCAGGGCACTTACGAGCAGTACTTC.

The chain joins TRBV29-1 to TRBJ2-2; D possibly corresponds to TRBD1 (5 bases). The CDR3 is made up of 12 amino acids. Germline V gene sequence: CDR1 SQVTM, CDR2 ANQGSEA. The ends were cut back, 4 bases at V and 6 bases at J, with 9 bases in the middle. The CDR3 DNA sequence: TGCAGCGTTGGACAGATGCCCGGGGAGCTGTTTTTT. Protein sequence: CSVGQMPGELFF.

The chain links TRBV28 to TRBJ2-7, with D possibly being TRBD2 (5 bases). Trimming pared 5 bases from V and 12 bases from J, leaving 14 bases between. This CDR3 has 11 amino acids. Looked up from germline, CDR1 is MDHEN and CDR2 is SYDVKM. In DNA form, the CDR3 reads TGTGCCAGCAGTGACACAACCGAGGGGTACTTC. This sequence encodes CASSDTTEGYF.

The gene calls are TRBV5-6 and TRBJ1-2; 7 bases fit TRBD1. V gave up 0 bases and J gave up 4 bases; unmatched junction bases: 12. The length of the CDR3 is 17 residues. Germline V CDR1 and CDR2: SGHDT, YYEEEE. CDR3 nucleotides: TGTGCCAGCAGCTTGGTGGCTCAGGGGGGTGCTAGCTATGGCTACACCTTC. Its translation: CASSLVAQGGASYGYTF.

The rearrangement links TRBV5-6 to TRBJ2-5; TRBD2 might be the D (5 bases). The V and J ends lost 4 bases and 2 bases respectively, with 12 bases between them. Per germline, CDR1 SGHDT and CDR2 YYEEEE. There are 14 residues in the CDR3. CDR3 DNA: TGTGCCAGCAGCAGGACCTGGAGGCAAGAGACCCAGTACTTC. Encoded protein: CASSRTWRQETQYF.

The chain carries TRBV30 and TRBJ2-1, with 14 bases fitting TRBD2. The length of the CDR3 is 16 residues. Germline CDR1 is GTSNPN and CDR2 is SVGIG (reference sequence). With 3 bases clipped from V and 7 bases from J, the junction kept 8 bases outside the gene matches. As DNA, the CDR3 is TGTGCCTGGAGAGGGGTCGGGACTAGCGGGAGAAATGAGCAGTTCTTC. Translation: CAWRGVGTSGRNEQFF.

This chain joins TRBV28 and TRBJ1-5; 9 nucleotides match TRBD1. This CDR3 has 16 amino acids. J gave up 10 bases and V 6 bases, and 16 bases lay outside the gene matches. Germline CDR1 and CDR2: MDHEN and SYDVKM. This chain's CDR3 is CASSLPGQGFGVPQHF. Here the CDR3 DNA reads TGTGCCAGCAGCCTTCCGGGACAGGGTTTTGGGGTCCCCCAGCATTTT.

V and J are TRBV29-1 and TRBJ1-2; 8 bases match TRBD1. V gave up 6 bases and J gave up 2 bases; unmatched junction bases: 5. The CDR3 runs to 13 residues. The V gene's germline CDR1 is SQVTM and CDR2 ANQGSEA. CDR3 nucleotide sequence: TGCAGCGTCAGGGGGCAGTTGAACTATGGCTACACCTTC. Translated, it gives CSVRGQLNYGYTF.

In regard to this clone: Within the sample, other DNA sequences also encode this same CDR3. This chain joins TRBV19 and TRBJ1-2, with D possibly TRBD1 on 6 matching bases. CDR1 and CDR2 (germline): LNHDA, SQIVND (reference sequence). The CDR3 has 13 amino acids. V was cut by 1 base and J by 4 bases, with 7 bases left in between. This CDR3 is CASSIGTVYGYTF. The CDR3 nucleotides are TGTGCCAGTAGTATAGGGACAGTCTATGGCTACACCTTC.

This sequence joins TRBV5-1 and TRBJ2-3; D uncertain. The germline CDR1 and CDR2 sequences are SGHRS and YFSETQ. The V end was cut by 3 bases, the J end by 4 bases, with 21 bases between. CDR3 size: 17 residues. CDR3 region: CASSYRGGEKSPDTQYF. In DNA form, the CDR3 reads TGCGCCAGCAGCTACCGTGGTGGGGAAAAGTCCCCAGATACGCAGTATTTT.

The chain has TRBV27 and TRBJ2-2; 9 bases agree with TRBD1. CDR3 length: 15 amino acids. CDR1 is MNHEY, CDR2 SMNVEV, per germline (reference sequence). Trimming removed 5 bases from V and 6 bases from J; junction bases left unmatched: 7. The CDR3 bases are TGTGCCAGCAGTCCGTGGGACAGGGTGTCCGGGGAGCTGTTTTTT. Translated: CASSPWDRVSGELFF.

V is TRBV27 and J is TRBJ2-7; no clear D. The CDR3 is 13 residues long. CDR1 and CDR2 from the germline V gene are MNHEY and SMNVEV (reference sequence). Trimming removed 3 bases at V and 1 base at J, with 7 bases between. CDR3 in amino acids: CASSLYRSYEQYF. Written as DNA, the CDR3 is TGTGCCAGCAGTTTGTACAGATCCTACGAGCAGTACTTC.